The T cell receptor (beta chain) described here comes from a study of blood T cells in healthy people across ages. Findings and caveats of the study: A roughly linear fall in TCR beta diversity per million T cells was seen with increasing age.

For this clonotype: Its antigen is unidentified.

The authors ran a second PCR of about 6 to 11 cycles using a sample-barcoded 5' primer and a J-beta primer mix. One entry per CDR3 protein, called by TCRdb with MiXCR from the 5' RACE reads. The sample carries over 1,200,000 distinct CDR3 sequences, roughly 59% recorded once. The sequence derives from a man between 18 and 35 years old in good health. The sequenced material came from blood.

The CDR3 sequence is CASSEGTSGQYNEQFF. The CDR3 nucleotides are TGTGCCAGCAGCGAAGGGACTAGCGGGCAATACAATGAGCAGTTCTTC. This chain uses TRBV7-9 with TRBJ2-1; 12 bases map to TRBD2. Trimming cost V 5 bases and J 4 bases; bases outside gene matches: 6. The CDR3 is made up of 16 amino acids. Germline lookup yields CDR1 SEHNR and CDR2 FQNEAQ (reference sequence).